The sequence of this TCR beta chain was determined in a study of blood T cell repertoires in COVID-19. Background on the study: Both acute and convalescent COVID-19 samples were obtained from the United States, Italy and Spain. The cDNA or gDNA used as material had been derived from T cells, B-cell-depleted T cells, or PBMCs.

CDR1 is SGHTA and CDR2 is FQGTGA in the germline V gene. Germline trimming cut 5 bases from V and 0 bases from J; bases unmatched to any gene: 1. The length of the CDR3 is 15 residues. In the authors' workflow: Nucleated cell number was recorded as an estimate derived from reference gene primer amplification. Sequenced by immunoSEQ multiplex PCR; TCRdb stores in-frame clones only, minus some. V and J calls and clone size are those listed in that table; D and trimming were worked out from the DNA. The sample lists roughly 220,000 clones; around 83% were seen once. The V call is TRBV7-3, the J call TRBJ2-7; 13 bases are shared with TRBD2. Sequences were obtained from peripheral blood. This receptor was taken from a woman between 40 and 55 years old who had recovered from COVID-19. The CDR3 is CASSTSGGASYEQYF. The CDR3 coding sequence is TGTGCCAGCAGCACTAGCGGGGGGGCCTCCTACGAGCAGTACTTC. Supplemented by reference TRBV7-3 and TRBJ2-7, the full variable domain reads GAGVSQTPSNKVTEKGKYVELRCDPISGHTALYWYRQSLGQGPEFLIYFQGTGAADDSGLPNDRFFAVRPEGSVSTLKIQRTERGDSAVYLCASSTSGGASYEQYFGPGTRLTVT.